This T cell receptor (beta chain) appears in the sequencing data of a study of blood T cell repertoires in COVID-19. Study as a whole: Researchers got acute and convalescent COVID-19 samples from the United States, Italy and Spain. Sample material is recorded as cDNA or gDNA derived from T cells, B-cell-depleted T cells, or PBMCs.

Living in about two dozen US areas, the participants were between 18 and 89 years of age. Cohort placement rested on clinical history that participants reported themselves. The protocol was immunoSEQ multiplex PCR, while the TCRdb copy is restricted to in-frame clones and leaves out a portion. The repertoire holds around 150,000 clones, with 75% to 85% as singletons. This CDR3 is built from 17 residues. V was pared by 2 bases and J by 3 bases, with 12 bases of the junction left unmatched. Germline CDR1 reads LGHNA; CDR2 reads YNFKEQ. Sequenced material: PBMCs or T cells enriched from blood (not recorded which). The chain uses TRBV4-2 and TRBJ2-7, with TRBD1 matching 8 bases. This receptor was identified in a woman in her sixties or seventies who had recovered from COVID-19. The CDR3 DNA reads as TGTGCCAGCAGCCAACCCCCAACCCGGGACAGGAGCTACGAGCAGTACTTC. Translated, it gives CASSQPPTRDRSYEQYF.